Following are 27 T cell receptor beta chains from one sample sequenced in a study of T cells in localized non-small cell lung cancer. The repertoire was sequenced with immunoSEQ multiplex PCR; TCRdb's copy has only in-frame clones and lacks some. The data hold 35,000 to 45,000 clones, with about nine tenths observed a single time. The starting material was peripheral blood, obtained before any cancer treatment. Receptors originate from a female donor of 60 years or more with stage I squamous cell lung carcinoma.

This clone has just one count. The chain has TRBV7-2 and TRBJ2-7; D remains unclear. The CDR3 covers 13 residues. V was shortened by 0 bases and J by 5 bases, with 8 bases between the two germline ends. Germline CDR1 reads SGHTA; CDR2 reads FQGNSA. Here the CDR3 reads CASSLALGNEQYF. CDR3 nucleotides: TGTGCCAGCAGCTTAGCTCTGGGCAACGAGCAGTACTTC.

The V and J genes are TRBV5-1 and TRBJ2-5; TRBD1 is a possible D gene (6 bases). Trimming cost V 2 bases and J 1 base, with 9 bases left between them. The V gene's germline CDR1 is SGHRS and CDR2 YFSETQ. The CDR3 has 14 amino acids. CDR3 sequence (DNA): TGCGCCAGCAGCTTCTGGACAGCCCAAGAGACCCAGTACTTC. Amino acid sequence: CASSFWTAQETQYF.

The chain couples TRBV6-6 to TRBJ1-1; possibly TRBD1 for D (6 bases). The CDR3 has 12 residues. V shed 7 bases and J shed 6 bases, with 12 bases lying between them. Per the germline V gene, CDR1 is MNHNY and CDR2 is SVGAGI (reference sequence). CDR3 coding DNA: TGTGCCAGCACCCGGGACATCCCTGAAGCTTTCTTT. Its protein is CASTRDIPEAFF.

The chain employs TRBV19 and TRBJ1-2, with 8 nucleotides matching TRBD1. This CDR3 has 16 amino acids. Germline V gene data show CDR1 as LNHDA and CDR2 as SQIVND (reference sequence). The junction had 12 bases not matched to a gene; V was cut back by 1 base and J by 8 bases. For the CDR3, the DNA is TGTGCCAGTAGTATAGTGACAGGACAGGGTTCCTTCGGCTACACCTTC. Encoded protein: CASSIVTGQGSFGYTF.

The chain combines TRBV29-1 with TRBJ2-1; D unresolved. CDR1 and CDR2 from the germline V gene are SQVTM and ANQGSEA. The ends were cut back, 5 bases at V and 1 base at J, with 15 bases in the middle. The CDR3 spans 15 residues. CDR3 protein: CSVSADRPSYNEQFF. Here the CDR3 DNA reads TGCAGCGTTTCTGCGGACCGCCCATCCTACAATGAGCAGTTCTTC.

The V and J genes are TRBV2 and TRBJ2-1; TRBD2 matches at 7 bases. The V and J ends lost 5 bases and 10 bases, in that order; junction bases with no gene match: 14. Germline CDR1 SNHLY, CDR2 FYNNEI. This CDR3 has 15 amino acids. CDR3 residues: CASSSSGIARAEQFF. The DNA for the CDR3 is TGTGCCAGCAGTTCGAGCGGGATTGCGCGTGCGGAGCAGTTCTTC.

This sequence joins TRBV7-9 and TRBJ1-3; 7 bases map to TRBD1. The CDR3 contains 15 residues. V shed 5 bases and J 2 bases; nucleotides not matched to a gene: 6. In germline, CDR1 is SEHNR, CDR2 FQNEAQ (reference sequence). CDR3 loop: CASSPEGAAGNTIYF. Written as DNA, the CDR3 is TGTGCCAGCAGCCCTGAGGGGGCGGCTGGAAACACCATATATTTT.

The chain recombines TRBV7-2 with TRBJ1-1; 11 nucleotides agree with TRBD1. Looked up from germline, CDR1 is SGHTA and CDR2 is FQGNSA. V shed 4 bases, J shed 2 bases, and the junction held 6 bases outside the gene matches. The CDR3 length is 16 residues. DNA of the CDR3: TGTGCCAGCAGCTCCAGAGGGACAGGGGGAAACACTGAAGCTTTCTTT. Encoded protein: CASSSRGTGGNTEAFF.

CDR3 in amino acids: CASSPSSGLAYNEQFF. The CDR3 DNA reads TGTGCCAGCAGCCCCTCGTCGGGACTAGCTTACAATGAGCAGTTCTTC. The chain couples TRBV9 to TRBJ2-1, with TRBD2 matching 9 bases. Germline-derived CDR1 and CDR2 are SGDLS and YYNGEE. J lost 4 bases, V lost 4 bases, and 9 bases had no gene match. CDR3 size: 16 residues.

The J gene is TRBJ2-2, the V gene TRBV25-1, with D unresolved. This CDR3 region has 11 residues. Looked up from germline, CDR1 is MGHDK and CDR2 is SYGVNS. V was shortened by 9 bases and J by 7 bases, with 9 bases between the two germline ends. In DNA, the CDR3 is TGTGCCAGTTGGCTACGCGGGGAGCTGTTTTTT. Translated, it gives CASWLRGELFF.

The rearrangement links TRBV9 to TRBJ1-5; no reliable D call. The CDR3 is 15 amino acids. CDR1 is SGDLS, CDR2 YYNGEE, per germline. Trimming removed 0 bases from V and 3 bases from J, with 10 bases in between. CDR3 in amino acids: CASSVDHYSNQPQHF. In nucleotides, the CDR3 is TGTGCCAGCAGCGTAGATCACTACTCCAATCAGCCCCAGCATTTT.

The chain carries TRBV11-2 and TRBJ2-1; 10 bases map to TRBD2. The CDR3 is 15 amino acids. Trimming took 5 bases from V and 4 from J; bases not matched to a gene: 5. Per the germline V gene, CDR1 is SGHAT and CDR2 is FQNNGV. CDR3 DNA: TGTGCCAGCAGCCCGACTAGCGGGTATTACAATGAGCAGTTCTTC. This encodes CASSPTSGYYNEQFF.

The rearrangement links TRBV11-2 to TRBJ2-6; D possibly uses TRBD1 or TRBD2 (5 bases each). Germline V CDR1 and CDR2: SGHAT, FQNNGV. The V end was cut by 1 base, the J end by 4 bases, with 8 bases between. The CDR3 loop spans 15 amino acids. CDR3 coding DNA: TGTGCCAGCAGCTTAGGAGGGGCCGGGGCCAACGTCCTGACTTTC. Translated: CASSLGGAGANVLTF.

The chain couples TRBV6-8 to TRBJ2-7; a possible D gene is TRBD2 (7 bases). Germline CDR1 is MNHGY and CDR2 is SAAAGT. The CDR3 spans 13 residues. V gave up 7 bases and J gave up 3 bases, with 13 bases separating them. In DNA, the CDR3 is TGTGCCAGCACCGGGGGCGGGGGCTACGAGCAGTACTTC. This translates into CASTGGGGYEQYF.

This chain uses TRBV5-1 with TRBJ2-5, with unresolved D. The germline gives CDR1 SGHRS, CDR2 YFSETQ. CDR3 size: 11 residues. V lost 3 bases, J lost 0 bases, and 0 bases lay in between. The CDR3 DNA is TGCGCCAGCAGCTACCAAGAGACCCAGTACTTC. Protein: CASSYQETQYF. The variable domain in full, completed from reference TRBV5-1 and TRBJ2-5, reads KAGVTQTPRYLIKTRGQQVTLSCSPISGHRSVSWYQQTPGQGLQFLFEYFSETQRNKGNFPGRFSGRQFSNSRSEMNVSTLELGDSALYLCASSYQETQYFGPGTRLLVL.

This chain connects TRBV10-3 to TRBJ2-5; D unresolved. The germline V and J ends were trimmed by 6 bases and 0 bases, with 8 bases remaining between them. Germline V gives CDR1 ENHRY, CDR2 SYGVKD. The CDR3 runs to 13 residues. The CDR3 bases are TGTGCCATCAGGGTCCGGGACCAAGAGACCCAGTACTTC. Its protein product is CAIRVRDQETQYF.

This rearrangement joins TRBV6-5 to TRBJ2-3; 7 positions agree with TRBD2. Germline assignment: CDR1 MNHEY and CDR2 SVGAGI. This CDR3 is 14 amino acids long. V was clipped by 8 bases and J by 0 bases; unmatched bases: 5. The CDR3 nucleotides are TGTGCCAGCGGTTTTAGCGGGAGCACAGATACGCAGTATTTT. Encoded protein: CASGFSGSTDTQYF.

The CDR3 DNA is TGTGCCAGCAGCTTTGGGACTAGCGGGAGGGACGCCTACGAGCAGTACTTC. Protein: CASSFGTSGRDAYEQYF. This chain links TRBV11-3 with TRBJ2-7, with 16 bases aligning to TRBD2. V lost 3 bases, J lost 2 bases, and 4 bases stayed unmatched. CDR1 SGHNT and CDR2 YENEEA come from the germline V gene. The CDR3 is made up of 17 amino acids.

The gene calls are TRBV7-2 and TRBJ1-1; D not certain. V lost 6 bases and J 5 bases, leaving 13 bases between the germline ends. From germline, CDR1 is SGHTA and CDR2 FQGNSA. The CDR3 totals 13 residues. CDR3 in DNA: TGTGCCAGCAGGAGTGGGGTAGGGACTGAAGCTTTCTTT. It encodes CASRSGVGTEAFF.

This sequence joins TRBV27 and TRBJ1-5; 7 nucleotides agree with TRBD1. V lost 8 bases and J lost 3; bases outside the gene matches: 4. This CDR3 has 13 residues. The V gene's germline CDR1 is MNHEY and CDR2 SMNVEV (reference sequence). This CDR3 reads CASQGGSNQPQHF. The CDR3 coding sequence is TGTGCCAGCCAGGGGGGTTCCAATCAGCCCCAGCATTTT.

Only one count was recorded for this clone. The J gene is TRBJ2-2, the V gene TRBV9; 10 bases match TRBD2. CDR3 size: 16 residues. Germline V gives CDR1 SGDLS, CDR2 YYNGEE. J gave up 4 bases and V 0 bases, and 3 bases lay outside the gene matches. Here the CDR3 reads CASSVGLAGVTGELFF. For the CDR3, the DNA is TGTGCCAGCAGCGTAGGGCTAGCGGGAGTCACCGGGGAGCTGTTTTTT.

This clone has only one observation. CDR3 DNA sequence: TGTGCCAGCAGAACTAAGGGGGCAGTTTCACCCCTCCACTTT. The encoded protein is CASRTKGAVSPLHF. The rearrangement uses TRBV28 and TRBJ1-6; TRBD1 aligns across 7 bases. This CDR3 comprises 14 residues. Germline V gene data show CDR1 as MDHEN and CDR2 as SYDVKM. With 6 bases clipped from V and 9 bases from J, the junction kept 8 bases outside the gene matches.

This chain links TRBV6-6 with TRBJ2-7, with 7 nucleotides matching TRBD1. CDR1 and CDR2 (germline): MNHNY, SVGAGI (reference sequence). J gave up 3 bases and V 2 bases, and 1 base lay outside the gene matches. The CDR3 contains 13 residues. This chain's CDR3 is CASSYPGGYEQYF. CDR3 DNA sequence: TGTGCCAGCAGTTACCCAGGGGGCTACGAGCAGTACTTC.

The chain has TRBV7-2 and TRBJ2-1; perhaps TRBD1 as D (5 bases). V was trimmed by 4 bases and J by 12 bases, leaving 13 bases between them. Germline values: CDR1 SGHTA, CDR2 FQGNSA. This CDR3 is built from 12 residues. The CDR3 DNA is TGTGCCAGCAGCTCCAGGGTGTCTGGGCAGTTCTTC. Its protein product is CASSSRVSGQFF.

This chain connects TRBV30 to TRBJ1-2, with 7 bases identical to TRBD1. This CDR3 region has 11 residues. The V segment lost 5 bases and the J segment 7 bases; nucleotides outside the gene matches: 4. CDR1 is GTSNPN, CDR2 SVGIG, per germline (reference sequence). CDR3 loop: CAWSGQLGYTF. The CDR3 DNA reads TGTGCCTGGTCGGGACAGCTTGGCTACACCTTC. Using reference TRBV30 and TRBJ1-2 for the parts outside the CDR3, the full variable domain is SQTIHQWPATLVQPVGSPLSLECTVEGTSNPNLYWYRQAAGRGLQLLFYSVGIGQISSEVPQNLSASRPQDRQFILSSKKLLLSDSGFYLCAWSGQLGYTFGSGTRLTVV.

This chain joins TRBV27 and TRBJ2-6; D might be TRBD1 (6 bases). V shed 1 base and J shed 0 bases, with 16 bases lying between them. There are 19 residues in the CDR3. Per germline, CDR1 MNHEY and CDR2 SMNVEV (reference sequence). The CDR3 region has the DNA TGTGCCAGCAGTTTATATGGCCCCCAGGGGTTCTCTGGGGCCAACGTCCTGACTTTC. Its translation: CASSLYGPQGFSGANVLTF.

This chain connects TRBV5-4 to TRBJ2-3; D is unresolved. CDR3 length: 12 residues. Looked up from germline, CDR1 is SGHNT and CDR2 is YYREEE (reference sequence). V was shortened by 0 bases and J by 8 bases, with 7 bases between the two germline ends. The CDR3 sequence is CASSLGVATQYF. CDR3 nucleotide sequence: TGTGCCAGCAGCTTGGGGGTCGCTACGCAGTATTTT.